This entry lists 31 T cell receptor beta chains sequenced from one sample in a study of OX40 agonist ivuxolimab in advanced cancers. Produced via immunoSEQ multiplex PCR; TCRdb's table is partial and in-frame only. Among approximately 100,000 clones listed, about 92% were seen once. The sample consisted of CD4+ or CD8+ T cells sorted from blood, taken in a trial of the OX40 agonist ivuxolimab. The receptor source for this set is an adult with an advanced solid tumor such as melanoma, head and neck, liver or kidney cancer.

J is TRBJ1-2 and V is TRBV30; 7 bases are shared with TRBD1. The CDR3 is 12 amino acids. V dropped 4 bases and J dropped 3; count of bases not matched to a gene: 2. Per the germline V gene, CDR1 is GTSNPN and CDR2 is SVGIG (reference sequence). DNA for the CDR3: TGTGCCTGGAACGACAGGGACTATGGCTACACCTTC. Protein sequence: CAWNDRDYGYTF.

The rearrangement uses TRBV11-3 and TRBJ2-1, with TRBD2 identical over 7 bases. Germline lookup yields CDR1 SGHNT and CDR2 YENEEA. The CDR3 loop spans 14 amino acids. The V segment lost 1 base and the J segment 6 bases; nucleotides outside the gene matches: 3. The CDR3 nucleotides read TGTGCCAGCAGCTTAGGAGGGGAGGGCAATGAGCAGTTCTTC. Translation: CASSLGGEGNEQFF.

The CDR3 is CASSFQAGGNSPLHF. DNA for the CDR3: TGTGCCAGCAGCTTCCAGGCAGGGGGGAATTCACCCCTCCACTTT. V is TRBV7-3 and J is TRBJ1-6; the match to TRBD1 covers 7 bases. This CDR3 comprises 15 residues. CDR1 SGHTA and CDR2 FQGTGA come from the germline V gene. V trimming: 3 bases; J trimming: 7 bases; junction bases outside the gene matches: 6.

The rearrangement uses TRBV11-3 and TRBJ2-1; 16 bases map to TRBD2. Germline trimming cut 10 bases from V and 10 bases from J; bases unmatched to any gene: 4. This CDR3 region has 13 residues. Germline loops: CDR1 SGHNT, CDR2 YENEEA. The CDR3 reads CATGTSGRGEQFF. CDR3 coding DNA: TGTGCCACCGGGACTAGCGGGAGGGGGGAGCAGTTCTTC.

This sequence joins TRBV7-8 and TRBJ2-1; 7 bases agree with TRBD2. This CDR3 region has 16 residues. CDR1 SGHVS and CDR2 FQNEAQ come from the germline V gene. The J segment lost 1 base and the V segment lost 1 base, leaving 4 bases of the junction unmatched. The CDR3 sequence: CASSLVASGSYNEQFF. CDR3 bases: TGTGCCAGCAGCTTAGTGGCTAGCGGTTCCTACAATGAGCAGTTCTTC.

The chain uses TRBV28 and TRBJ1-5; 9 positions agree with TRBD1. The V gene end was trimmed by 6 bases and the J gene end by 3 bases; junction bases not matched to a gene: 6. Germline values: CDR1 MDHEN, CDR2 SYDVKM. This CDR3 has 15 residues. The CDR3 coding sequence is TGTGCCAGCAGCTCGGGACAGGGCCTCAATCAGCCCCAGCATTTT. Its translation is CASSSGQGLNQPQHF.

CDR3 sequence: CASSIASGSVTDTQYF. The CDR3 region has the DNA TGTGCCAGTAGTATAGCTAGCGGGAGTGTGACAGATACGCAGTATTTT. This chain links TRBV19 with TRBJ2-3, with TRBD2 matching over 10 bases. CDR1 and CDR2 from the germline V gene are LNHDA and SQIVND (reference sequence). This CDR3 comprises 16 residues. V lost 1 base to trimming and J lost 3 bases; unmatched junction nucleotides: 4.

This clone came up once. This chain uses TRBV11-3 with TRBJ2-7; the match to TRBD2 covers 8 bases. Germline V gene lookup returns CDR1 SGHNT and CDR2 YENEEA. V trimming: 5 bases; J trimming: 6 bases; junction bases outside the gene matches: 6. This CDR3 has 13 amino acids. The CDR3 sequence is CASSPGGRTEQYF. CDR3 sequence (DNA): TGTGCCAGCAGCCCGGGGGGGCGGACCGAGCAGTACTTC.

This rearrangement joins TRBV4-3 to TRBJ2-7; D call uncertain. Germline loops: CDR1 LGHNA, CDR2 YSLEER. The CDR3 runs to 14 residues. Deletions cut 0 bases from V and 3 bases from J, with 9 bases between. The CDR3 coding sequence is TGCGCCAGCAGCCAAGATACGGACCTCTACGAGCAGTACTTC. This gives the protein CASSQDTDLYEQYF.

The chain employs TRBV7-3 and TRBJ1-6, with D tentatively TRBD1 (5 bases). V lost 3 bases, J lost 8 bases, and 11 bases lay in between. Per germline, CDR1 SGHTA and CDR2 FQGTGA. CDR3 length equals 14 residues. The CDR3 loop is CASSLGRTDSPLHF. The CDR3 nucleotides read TGTGCCAGCAGCTTGGGACGAACGGATTCACCCCTCCACTTT.

The rearrangement links TRBV19 to TRBJ2-5, with 7 positions matching TRBD2. Germline loops: CDR1 LNHDA, CDR2 SQIVND (reference sequence). Losses at the gene ends were 2 bases for V and 1 base for J; bases not matched to a gene: 7. This CDR3 is 16 amino acids long. This CDR3 is CASSISGWGGQETQYF. Written as DNA, the CDR3 is TGTGCCAGTAGTATATCGGGCTGGGGGGGCCAAGAGACCCAGTACTTC.

The count of this clone is one. The rearrangement links TRBV7-2 to TRBJ1-2; 7 positions agree with TRBD1. V shed 1 base, J shed 0 bases, and the junction held 11 bases outside the gene matches. The CDR3 covers 18 residues. Germline lookup yields CDR1 SGHTA and CDR2 FQGNSA. CDR3 bases: TGTGCCAGCAGCTTAGGGAAGGGGGACAGAAGAGCTAACTATGGCTACACCTTC. It translates to CASSLGKGDRRANYGYTF.

The chain carries TRBV7-9 and TRBJ1-5, with a tentative D call TRBD1 (5 bases). Germline V gives CDR1 SEHNR, CDR2 FQNEAQ (reference sequence). The CDR3 contains 13 residues. V was clipped by 6 bases and J by 4 bases, with 10 bases between them. Written as DNA, the CDR3 is TGTGCCAGCAGTCCTACAGGTAATCAGCCCCAGCATTTT. It specifies CASSPTGNQPQHF. The whole variable domain, filled in from reference TRBV7-9 and TRBJ1-5, reads DTGVSQNPRHKITKRGQNVTFRCDPISEHNRLYWYRQTLGQGPEFLTYFQNEAQLEKSRLLSDRFSAERPKGSFSTLEIQRTEQGDSAMYLCASSPTGNQPQHFGDGTRLSIL.

The CDR3 loop reads CASSSDGPNTEAFF. CDR3 DNA: TGTGCCAGCAGCTCCGACGGACCGAACACTGAAGCTTTCTTT. The J gene is TRBJ1-1, the V gene TRBV11-3, with no clear D. The CDR3 loop spans 14 amino acids. Per germline, CDR1 SGHNT and CDR2 YENEEA. The V and J ends lost 4 bases and 1 base respectively, with 10 bases between them.

V gene TRBV7-3 combines with J gene TRBJ2-4; 8 nucleotides align to TRBD1. CDR3 size: 16 residues. CDR1 is SGHTA and CDR2 is FQGTGA in the germline V gene. Germline trimming cut 5 bases from V and 3 bases from J; bases unmatched to any gene: 9. CDR3 residues: CASSADRDVGKNIQYF. The CDR3 DNA is TGTGCCAGCAGCGCGGACAGGGACGTAGGCAAAAACATTCAGTACTTC.

This clone has only one observation. This chain uses TRBV5-1 with TRBJ2-1; 14 positions match TRBD2. With 0 bases clipped from V and 6 bases from J, the junction kept 5 bases outside the gene matches. This CDR3 comprises 17 residues. Germline CDR1 is SGHRS and CDR2 is YFSETQ. The CDR3 nucleotides read TGCGCCAGCAGCTTGGGACTAGCGGGGGGGCTACCCAATGAGCAGTTCTTC. Translating gives CASSLGLAGGLPNEQFF.

Notes on this clone: Its ends do not fully match the called genes, so a read error is possible. Other nucleotide sequences from this sample produce the same CDR3. The rearrangement joins TRBV28 to TRBJ1-2; possible D gene TRBD1, 6 bases. Germline CDR1 reads MDHEN; CDR2 reads SYDVKM. The length of the CDR3 is 14 residues. The CDR3 coding sequence is TGTGCCAGCAGTTTATCCACAGGGAACTATGGCTATACCTTC. Protein sequence: CASSLSTGNYGYTF.

The chain recombines TRBV21-1 with TRBJ1-2. TRBV21-1 is deemed a pseudogene. CDR3 size: 14 residues. This CDR3 reads CASSKQGRGDGYTF. As DNA, the CDR3 is TGTGCCAGCAGCAAACAGGGACGAGGCGATGGCTACACCTTC.

This clone was counted a single time. The chain is built from TRBV6-5 and TRBJ2-7; D gene unclear. With 5 bases removed from V and 9 bases from J, the gap between germline ends came to 17 bases. The CDR3 runs to 13 residues. Germline CDR1 reads MNHEY; CDR2 reads SVGAGI. The CDR3 here is CASSLDRDLVQYF. The CDR3 nucleotides are TGTGCCAGCAGTCTGGATAGGGATTTGGTGCAGTACTTC.

The V call is TRBV11-2, the J call TRBJ1-3; D is undetermined. The CDR3 sequence is 15 residues long. Germline V gene sequence: CDR1 SGHAT, CDR2 FQNNGV. The V gene lost 2 bases and the J gene lost 0 bases, with 8 bases spanning the gap. The CDR3 coding sequence is TGTGCCAGCAGCTTAAACGCAGGCTCTGGAAACACCATATATTTT. Encoded protein: CASSLNAGSGNTIYF.

The chain combines TRBV27 with TRBJ1-4, with TRBD1 matching 7 bases. CDR1 is MNHEY, CDR2 SMNVEV, per germline (reference sequence). V gave up 2 bases and J gave up 4 bases; unmatched junction bases: 7. The CDR3 loop spans 16 amino acids. CDR3 sequence (DNA): TGTGCCAGCAGTTTAAGGTGGGACAGATTTAATGAAAAACTGTTTTTT. It translates to CASSLRWDRFNEKLFF.

The rearrangement uses TRBV10-1 and TRBJ2-7; TRBD1 matches 7 bases. Unmatched junction bases numbered 4, after V lost 2 bases and J lost 3 bases. CDR3 length equals 14 residues. CDR1 WNHNN and CDR2 SYGVQD come from the germline V gene (reference sequence). The CDR3 DNA is TGCGCCAGCAGTGAGAGGGGGCAGAACTACGAGCAGTACTTC. Its translation: CASSERGQNYEQYF.

The V gene is TRBV2, the J gene TRBJ2-5; 12 bases map to TRBD1. Germline V CDR1 and CDR2: SNHLY, FYNNEI. The junction had 12 bases not matched to a gene; V was cut back by 5 bases and J by 5 bases. The CDR3 is 17 amino acids. CDR3 residues: CASSPPNWDRGHETQYF. CDR3 in DNA: TGTGCCAGCAGTCCACCTAATTGGGACAGGGGGCACGAGACCCAGTACTTC.

The V call is TRBV11-3, the J call TRBJ2-2; the D is unclear. CDR1 is SGHNT and CDR2 is YENEEA in the germline V gene. Trimming pared 1 base from V and 4 bases from J, leaving 10 bases between. The CDR3 length is 15 residues. CDR3 in amino acids: CASSLVESSTGELFF. CDR3 DNA: TGTGCCAGCAGCTTAGTAGAGAGTTCCACCGGGGAGCTGTTTTTT.

This chain links TRBV30 with TRBJ2-1; 14 bases fit TRBD2. Germline CDR1 and CDR2: GTSNPN and SVGIG (reference sequence). Trimming at V came to 4 bases and at J to 12 bases, leaving 14 bases not matched to a gene. The CDR3 length is 16 residues. CDR3 DNA sequence: TGTGCCTGGACCCGATTAGGGACTAGCGGGAGTTTCGGGCAGTTCTTC. Amino acids: CAWTRLGTSGSFGQFF.

This chain uses TRBV11-3 with TRBJ2-2, with a tentative D call TRBD2 (5 bases). The CDR3 length is 13 residues. V lost 3 bases to trimming and J lost 5 bases, with 7 bases between them. CDR1 is SGHNT and CDR2 is YENEEA in the germline V gene. The CDR3 sequence is CASSFTGTGELFF. The CDR3 nucleotides read TGTGCCAGCAGCTTTACGGGGACCGGGGAGCTGTTTTTT.

The V gene is TRBV5-6, the J gene TRBJ2-4; D not resolved. The CDR3 contains 17 residues. CDR1 and CDR2 (germline): SGHDT, YYEEEE. Trimming cost V 3 bases and J 3 bases, with 19 bases left between them. The CDR3 is CASSSLGFDFSKNIQYF. CDR3 sequence (DNA): TGTGCCAGCAGCTCTCTAGGTTTCGATTTTAGCAAAAACATTCAGTACTTC.

A few counts support this clone. The V gene is TRBV6-5, the J gene TRBJ2-3; a weak D match, TRBD1 (5 bases). The CDR3 covers 12 residues. Trimming took 0 bases from V and 9 from J, leaving 7 bases between them. The V gene's germline CDR1 is MNHEY and CDR2 SVGAGI. The CDR3 nucleotides read TGTGCCAGCAGTTACTCCTCAGGGACGCAGTATTTT. Residues: CASSYSSGTQYF.

The rearrangement joins TRBV4-2 to TRBJ1-3; D uncertain. Germline V gene lookup returns CDR1 LGHNA and CDR2 YNFKEQ. V lost 3 bases and J 4 bases, leaving 10 bases between the germline ends. This CDR3 spans 14 amino acids. The CDR3 here is CASSHRGRGNTIYF. The CDR3 nucleotides read TGTGCCAGCAGCCATCGTGGAAGAGGAAACACCATATATTTT.

Only a few counts were recorded for this clone. This sample includes further DNA sequences coding for the same CDR3. This rearrangement joins TRBV5-1 to TRBJ2-2; D might be TRBD1 or TRBD2, each matching 5 bases. The V gene's germline CDR1 is SGHRS and CDR2 YFSETQ. CDR3 length: 15 residues. The V and J ends lost 0 bases and 4 bases respectively, with 10 bases between them. The DNA for the CDR3 is TGCGCCAGCAGCTTGGCGGCAGGGACCACCGGGGAGCTGTTTTTT. It specifies CASSLAAGTTGELFF.

This clone appeared once. The chain links TRBV5-6 to TRBJ2-7; weak D call: TRBD1 (6 bases). This CDR3 contains 15 residues. The germline V gene has CDR1 SGHDT and CDR2 YYEEEE. V lost 4 bases to trimming and J lost 2 bases, with 16 bases between them. The CDR3 loop reads CASSRGWDQTYEQYF. In DNA, the CDR3 is TGTGCCAGCAGCAGGGGGTGGGACCAAACCTACGAGCAGTACTTC.